This TCR beta chain emerged from a study of T cells after yellow fever vaccination. Generation of TCR cDNA used 5'RACE template switching (which added a universal primer site and UMIs). TCRdb reprocessed the 5' RACE reads via MiXCR and lists one record per CDR3 protein. Of nearly 550,000 distinct CDR3 sequences detected, less than 20% appear once; the ten largest clones hold approximately 14%. General study findings and limits: The appearance of a small share of clonotypes in both CD4 and CD8 compartments was observed.

Only a few counts were recorded for this clonotype. Its cognate antigen is unknown. The germline gives CDR1 GTSNPN, CDR2 SVGIG (reference sequence). The CDR3 is 14 residues long. V was trimmed by 0 bases and J by 7 bases, leaving 13 bases between them. The V gene is TRBV30, the J gene TRBJ2-4; D call uncertain. Sequencing used PBMCs, obtained 15 days after the yellow fever booster vaccination. This TCR was sampled from a young man who received the YFV17D yellow fever vaccine. The CDR3 DNA reads as TGTGCCTGGAGTGTCAGGAGTGGTCGGAACATTCAGTACTTC. Protein product: CAWSVRSGRNIQYF.